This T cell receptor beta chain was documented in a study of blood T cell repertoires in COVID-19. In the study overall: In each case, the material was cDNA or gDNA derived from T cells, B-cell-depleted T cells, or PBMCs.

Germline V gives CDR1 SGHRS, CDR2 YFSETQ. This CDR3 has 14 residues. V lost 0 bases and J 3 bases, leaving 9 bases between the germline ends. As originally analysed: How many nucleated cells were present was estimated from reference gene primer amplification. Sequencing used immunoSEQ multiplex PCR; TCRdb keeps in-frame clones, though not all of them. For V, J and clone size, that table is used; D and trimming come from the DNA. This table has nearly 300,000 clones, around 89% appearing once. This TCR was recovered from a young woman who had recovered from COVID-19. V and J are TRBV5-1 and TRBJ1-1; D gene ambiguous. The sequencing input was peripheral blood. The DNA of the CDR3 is TGCGCCAGCAGCTTGGGTGAGAGCTACACTGAAGCTTTCTTT. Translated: CASSLGESYTEAFF.